These T cell receptor beta chains were read from a single sample in a study of PD-1 blockade in classical Hodgkin lymphoma. This table comes from immunoSEQ multiplex PCR, and its TCRdb copy is limited to in-frame clones, with some not included. The table records 15,000 to 25,000 clones, 83% of them present only once. The sequenced sample was CD4+ T cells from blood, obtained before the fourth cycle of nivolumab. The origin of the receptors is a human donor with classical Hodgkin lymphoma. Each CDR3 is given with its conserved first and last residue. The D gene is left open where the match is weak. Size values are once, few and many counts, or a class for expanded clones, and some rows have none.

>TRBV10-3|TRBJ1-2|-|-
CAISQNGEGYTF
TGTGCCATCAGCCAGAATGGGGAAGGCTACACCTTC
>TRBV13|TRBJ1-1|few|-
CASSLRGGYTEAFF
TGTGCCAGCAGCCTCCGAGGAGGTTACACTGAAGCTTTCTTT
>TRBV14|TRBJ2-7|-|-
CASSQIYEQYF
TGTGCCAGCAGCCAGATATACGAGCAGTACTTC
>TRBV6-1|TRBJ1-1|-|-
CASKRTVNTEAFF
TGTGCCAGCAAGAGGACAGTGAACACTGAAGCTTTCTTT
>TRBV7-9|TRBJ1-1|few|-
CASSLRSLNTEAFF
TGTGCCAGCAGCTTACGGAGTTTGAACACTGAAGCTTTCTTT
>TRBV6-4|TRBJ1-1|-|-
CANQGGNTEAFF
TGTGCCAACCAGGGCGGGAACACTGAAGCTTTCTTT
>TRBV7-2|TRBJ2-7|-|TRBD1
CASSPDRVGEQYF
TGTGCCAGCAGCCCAGACAGGGTTGGGGAGCAGTACTTC
>TRBV6-1|TRBJ2-7|once|-
CASSVGGYQGEQYF
TGTGCCAGCAGTGTTGGGGGATATCAGGGGGAGCAGTACTTC
>TRBV27|TRBJ2-1|-|TRBD2
CASRRGVTYNEQFF
TGTGCCAGCAGGCGGGGGGTGACTTACAATGAGCAGTTCTTC
>TRBV5-1|TRBJ2-7|-|TRBD1
CASSSGTGGKYF
TGCGCCAGCAGCTCCGGGACAGGTGGAAAGTACTTC
>TRBV5-1|TRBJ1-2|-|-
CASSLYDSNYGYTF
TGCGCCAGCAGCTTGTATGACAGCAACTATGGCTACACCTTC
>TRBV5-1|TRBJ2-7|once|TRBD2
CASSLEPSGLYEQYF
TGCGCCAGCAGCTTGGAGCCTAGCGGGCTTTACGAGCAGTACTTC
>TRBV18|TRBJ1-1|-|TRBD1
CASSPRTGTGVSEAFF
TGTGCCAGCTCACCGCGAACCGGGACAGGGGTATCTGAAGCTTTCTTT
>TRBV7-9|TRBJ2-5|-|TRBD2
CASNLQKREGRETQYF
TGTGCCAGCAACCTCCAGAAGCGGGAGGGCCGGGAGACCCAGTACTTC
>TRBV28|TRBJ2-1|-|TRBD2
CASSLKVLAGSDEQFF
TGTGCCAGCAGTTTAAAAGTACTAGCGGGTTCCGATGAGCAGTTCTTC
>TRBV19|TRBJ1-2|-|-
CASSKGNFYGYTF
TGTGCCAGTAGTAAAGGGAACTTCTATGGCTACACCTTC
>TRBV5-1|TRBJ2-1|-|TRBD2
CASRLAGSDEQFF
TGCGCCAGCAGACTAGCGGGTTCCGATGAGCAGTTCTTC
>TRBV29-1|TRBJ2-2|-|-
CSVEGYTGELFF
TGCAGCGTAGAGGGGTACACCGGGGAGCTGTTTTTT
>TRBV29-1|TRBJ1-1|-|-
CSVARSLNTEAFF
TGCAGCGTCGCCCGCAGCCTGAACACTGAAGCTTTCTTT
>TRBV6-6|TRBJ1-3|few|-
CASSRSDSSGNTIYF
TGTGCCAGCAGCCGCTCCGACAGCTCTGGAAACACCATATATTTT
>TRBV2|TRBJ2-3|-|TRBD2
CASRDSGRGQYF
TGTGCCAGCAGGGATAGCGGGAGAGGGCAGTATTTT
>TRBV5-1|TRBJ2-2|once|TRBD1
CASSFDRGNTGELFF
TGCGCCAGCAGCTTCGACAGGGGGAACACCGGGGAGCTGTTTTTT
>TRBV2|TRBJ1-2|-|-
CASRGRPASNDYGYTF
TGTGCCAGCAGGGGGAGGCCGGCATCTAATGACTATGGCTACACCTTC
>TRBV5-1|TRBJ2-6|-|-
CASSLVAGANVLTF
TGCGCCAGCAGCTTGGTGGCTGGGGCCAACGTCCTGACTTTC
>TRBV19|TRBJ2-2|-|TRBD1
CASSLQGRAGELFF
TGTGCCAGTAGCCTACAGGGGCGGGCCGGGGAGCTGTTTTTT
>TRBV2|TRBJ1-4|-|-
CASALEESNEKLFF
TGTGCCAGCGCCTTGGAAGAAAGTAATGAAAAACTGTTTTTT
>TRBV18|TRBJ2-1|-|-
CASSPRPGVGSYNEQFF
TGTGCCAGCTCCCCTAGGCCGGGAGTGGGGTCCTACAATGAGCAGTTCTTC
>TRBV11-2|TRBJ1-1|-|-
CASSPGMNTEAFF
TGTGCCAGCAGCCCAGGAATGAACACTGAAGCTTTCTTT
>TRBV28|TRBJ2-7|-|-
CASSFRTGPSYEQYF
TGTGCCAGCAGTTTCCGGACGGGACCCAGCTACGAGCAGTACTTC
>TRBV21-1|TRBJ2-2|-|-
CASSKGNRVRADTGELFF
TGTGCCAGCAGCAAAGGAAACAGGGTAAGGGCGGACACCGGGGAGCTGTTTTTT
>TRBV6-1|TRBJ2-7|-|-
CASSEPLRVGFF
TGTGCCAGCAGTGAACCACTCAGGGTGGGATTCTTC
>TRBV30|TRBJ2-7|-|-
CAWSLGESYEQYF
TGTGCCTGGAGTCTGGGGGAATCCTACGAGCAGTACTTC
>TRBV6-1|TRBJ1-5|-|-
CASRGGRQTNQPQHF
TGTGCCAGCAGGGGGGGGAGGCAGACCAATCAGCCCCAGCATTTT
>TRBV9|TRBJ2-1|-|TRBD1
CASSVSGQPYNEQFF
TGTGCCAGCAGCGTTTCGGGACAGCCGTACAATGAGCAGTTCTTC
>TRBV6-1|TRBJ2-2|-|TRBD2
CASSGTSGIGELFF
TGTGCCAGCAGTGGGACTAGCGGGATCGGGGAGCTGTTTTTT
>TRBV11-1|TRBJ2-1|-|-
CASSLAGLPSYNEQFF
TGTGCCAGCAGCTTAGCGGGCCTCCCCTCCTACAATGAGCAGTTCTTC
>TRBV6-1|TRBJ2-5|-|-
CASTPSSETQYF
TGTGCCAGCACCCCTAGCTCGGAGACCCAGTACTTC
>TRBV20-1|TRBJ2-1|-|-
CSARTSNEQFF
TGCAGTGCTAGGACTAGCAATGAGCAGTTCTTC
>TRBV5-1|TRBJ2-1|-|TRBD2
CASSTSGPYNEQFF
TGCGCCAGCAGCACTAGCGGGCCCTACAATGAGCAGTTCTTC
>TRBV4-2|TRBJ1-5|-|-
CASSQDTNNQPQHF
TGTGCCAGCAGCCAAGATACGAACAATCAGCCCCAGCATTTT